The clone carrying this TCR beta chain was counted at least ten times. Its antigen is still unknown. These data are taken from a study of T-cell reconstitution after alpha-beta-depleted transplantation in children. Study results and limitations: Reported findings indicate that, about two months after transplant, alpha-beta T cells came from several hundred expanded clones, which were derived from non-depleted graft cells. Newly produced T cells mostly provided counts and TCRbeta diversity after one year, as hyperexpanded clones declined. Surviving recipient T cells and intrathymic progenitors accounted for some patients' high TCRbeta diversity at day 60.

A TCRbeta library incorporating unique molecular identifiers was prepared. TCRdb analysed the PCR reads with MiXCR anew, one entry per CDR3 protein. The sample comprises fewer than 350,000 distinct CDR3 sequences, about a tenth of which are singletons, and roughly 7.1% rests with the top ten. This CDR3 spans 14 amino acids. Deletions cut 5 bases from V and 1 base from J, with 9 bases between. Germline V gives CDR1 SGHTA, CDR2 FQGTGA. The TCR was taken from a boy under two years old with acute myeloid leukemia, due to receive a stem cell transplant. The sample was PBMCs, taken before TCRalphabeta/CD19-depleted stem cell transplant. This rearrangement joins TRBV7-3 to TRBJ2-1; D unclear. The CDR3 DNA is TGTGCCAGCAGCCAAGATAGGTCCTACAATGAGCAGTTCTTC. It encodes CASSQDRSYNEQFF.